Listed here are 16 T cell receptor beta chains from one sample, sequenced in a study of identifying expanded T cells in peripheral blood. Sequenced by immunoSEQ multiplex PCR; TCRdb stores in-frame clones only, minus some. The table records 50,000 to 65,000 clones, over 75% of them present only once. The source material was blood. The receptors shown here come from a person between 18 and 70 years old in good health.

The chain couples TRBV6-5 to TRBJ1-4; 8 positions match TRBD1. The ends lost 6 bases at V and 6 bases at J; junction bases unmatched: 6. The CDR3 has 14 amino acids. CDR1 and CDR2 (germline): MNHEY, SVGAGI. CDR3 sequence reads: CASRSDRAYEKLFF. Written as DNA, the CDR3 is TGTGCCAGCAGATCGGACAGGGCATATGAAAAACTGTTTTTT.

In this sample, this clone turned up a few times. The gene calls are TRBV18 and TRBJ2-1; 7 bases map to TRBD2. Germline loops: CDR1 KGHSH, CDR2 LQKENI. The CDR3 length is 16 residues. Trimming removed 0 bases from V and 5 bases from J; junction bases left unmatched: 7. The CDR3 bases are TGTGCCAGCTCACCACCGTCAGCGGGAAGTAACAATGAGCAGTTCTTC. It specifies CASSPPSAGSNNEQFF.

Worth noting for this clone: Other DNA sequences in this sample translate to the same CDR3. The chain recombines TRBV6-5 with TRBJ1-1; possibly TRBD1 for D (5 bases). In germline, CDR1 is MNHEY, CDR2 SVGAGI. Trimming shortened V by 2 bases and J by 1 base, and 8 bases separated the two germline ends. The CDR3 sequence is 14 residues long. In DNA form, the CDR3 reads TGTGCCAGCAGTTACCTGGGACCGAACACTGAAGCTTTCTTT. It specifies CASSYLGPNTEAFF.

This chain uses TRBV7-2 with TRBJ2-7; 12 bases agree with TRBD2. Trimming at V came to 5 bases and at J to 6 bases, leaving 11 bases not matched to a gene. Germline loops: CDR1 SGHTA, CDR2 FQGNSA. The CDR3 loop spans 16 amino acids. The CDR3 sequence is CASSPRATSGSPEQYF. DNA for the CDR3: TGTGCCAGCAGCCCCCGAGCGACTAGCGGGAGTCCCGAGCAGTACTTC.

V gene TRBV18 combines with J gene TRBJ2-5; 7 bases match TRBD2. V lost 2 bases to trimming and J lost 7 bases; unmatched junction nucleotides: 10. Per the germline V gene, CDR1 is KGHSH and CDR2 is LQKENI. The CDR3 runs to 15 residues. CDR3 in amino acids: CASSPYLAADGTQYF. The CDR3 region has the DNA TGTGCCAGCTCACCATACCTAGCGGCAGATGGGACCCAGTACTTC.

CDR3 DNA: TGTGCCAGCAGTCCTAGTGACCTAGACACCGGGGAGCTGTTTTTT. Translating it yields CASSPSDLDTGELFF. This rearrangement joins TRBV5-4 to TRBJ2-2; D not certain. Germline V gene sequence: CDR1 SGHNT, CDR2 YYREEE (reference sequence). CDR3 length equals 15 residues. Trimming took 5 bases from V and 3 from J, leaving 14 bases between them.

V gene TRBV30 combines with J gene TRBJ2-5; D might be TRBD1 (6 bases). This CDR3 has 14 amino acids. Germline CDR1 and CDR2: GTSNPN and SVGIG (reference sequence). Trimming removed 1 base from V and 1 base from J, with 10 bases in between. The CDR3 protein is CAWSGGGTQETQYF. DNA of the CDR3: TGTGCCTGGAGTGGAGGGGGAACCCAAGAGACCCAGTACTTC.

The chain is built from TRBV6-6 and TRBJ2-7, with TRBD1 matching 7 bases. The CDR3 has 14 amino acids. The germline CDR1 and CDR2 sequences are MNHNY and SVGAGI (reference sequence). V dropped 5 bases and J dropped 2; count of bases not matched to a gene: 6. In nucleotides, the CDR3 is TGTGCCAGCAGTCTTCGGGACAGACCCTACGAGCAGTACGTC. It translates to CASSLRDRPYEQYV.

The rearrangement links TRBV10-3 to TRBJ2-1, with a possible D match to TRBD2 (5 bases). V shed 0 bases and J shed 8 bases, with 14 bases lying between them. Germline assignment: CDR1 ENHRY and CDR2 SYGVKD. CDR3 length: 15 amino acids. The CDR3 bases are TGTGCCATCAGTGAGTCGAATCGCGTGAGGGATGAGCAGTTCTTC. It codes for CAISESNRVRDEQFF.

This chain connects TRBV7-3 to TRBJ1-1, with D hard to call. V was pared by 0 bases and J by 0 bases, with 14 bases between. CDR3 size: 17 residues. CDR1 SGHTA and CDR2 FQGTGA come from the germline V gene. The CDR3 protein is CASSLTANYQMNTEAFF. The CDR3 DNA reads TGTGCCAGCAGCTTAACGGCAAACTATCAAATGAACACTGAAGCTTTCTTT.

DNA for the CDR3: TGTGCCAGCAGCTTAGTGGGCCTGAACACTGAAGCTTTCTTT. This encodes CASSLVGLNTEAFF. The chain combines TRBV11-3 with TRBJ1-1; D unclear. V was trimmed by 1 base and J by 0 bases, leaving 6 bases between them. Germline assignment: CDR1 SGHNT and CDR2 YENEEA. The CDR3 extends over 14 amino acids.

The chain employs TRBV5-1 and TRBJ2-5; tentatively, D is TRBD1 (6 bases). The germline V gene encodes CDR1 SGHRS and CDR2 YFSETQ. The ends were cut back, 2 bases at V and 3 bases at J, with 14 bases in the middle. The CDR3 extends over 15 amino acids. The CDR3 sequence is CASSLAGVPEETQYF. DNA for the CDR3: TGCGCCAGCAGCTTAGCAGGGGTACCGGAAGAGACCCAGTACTTC. Looking up the rest from reference TRBV5-1 and TRBJ2-5 gives the full variable domain: KAGVTQTPRYLIKTRGQQVTLSCSPISGHRSVSWYQQTPGQGLQFLFEYFSETQRNKGNFPGRFSGRQFSNSRSEMNVSTLELGDSALYLCASSLAGVPEETQYFGPGTRLLVL.

This clone appeared once. The chain is built from TRBV18 and TRBJ2-2; weak D call: TRBD2 (5 bases). Deletions cut 3 bases from V and 0 bases from J, with 8 bases between. CDR3 length: 15 amino acids. Germline values: CDR1 KGHSH, CDR2 LQKENI. The CDR3 reads CASSPGLTNTGELFF. The CDR3 bases are TGTGCCAGCTCACCTGGACTGACGAACACCGGGGAGCTGTTTTTT.

The chain combines TRBV9 with TRBJ2-5; either TRBD1 or TRBD2 may fit D (5 bases each). CDR3 length equals 14 residues. Trimming took off 0 bases at V and 4 bases at J, with 10 bases between the two ends. The germline V gene encodes CDR1 SGDLS and CDR2 YYNGEE. Here the CDR3 reads CASSVGGGAETQYF. In DNA, the CDR3 is TGTGCCAGCAGCGTAGGTGGGGGAGCAGAGACCCAGTACTTC.

The genes are TRBV14 and TRBJ1-3; D gene uncertain. This CDR3 has 16 amino acids. Trimming pared 0 bases from V and 6 bases from J, leaving 15 bases between. Looked up from germline, CDR1 is SGHDN and CDR2 is FVKESK. CDR3 amino acids: CASSQEGWQKENTIYF. The DNA for the CDR3 is TGTGCCAGCAGCCAAGAAGGTTGGCAGAAGGAAAACACCATATATTTT.

V usage is TRBV18 and J usage is TRBJ2-7; 8 bases map to TRBD1. The junction had 8 bases not matched to a gene; V was cut back by 1 base and J by 6 bases. This CDR3 has 15 amino acids. In germline, CDR1 is KGHSH, CDR2 LQKENI. CDR3 sequence reads: CASSPLGQGHGEQYF. The CDR3 DNA reads as TGTGCCAGCTCACCACTTGGACAGGGTCACGGCGAGCAGTACTTC.